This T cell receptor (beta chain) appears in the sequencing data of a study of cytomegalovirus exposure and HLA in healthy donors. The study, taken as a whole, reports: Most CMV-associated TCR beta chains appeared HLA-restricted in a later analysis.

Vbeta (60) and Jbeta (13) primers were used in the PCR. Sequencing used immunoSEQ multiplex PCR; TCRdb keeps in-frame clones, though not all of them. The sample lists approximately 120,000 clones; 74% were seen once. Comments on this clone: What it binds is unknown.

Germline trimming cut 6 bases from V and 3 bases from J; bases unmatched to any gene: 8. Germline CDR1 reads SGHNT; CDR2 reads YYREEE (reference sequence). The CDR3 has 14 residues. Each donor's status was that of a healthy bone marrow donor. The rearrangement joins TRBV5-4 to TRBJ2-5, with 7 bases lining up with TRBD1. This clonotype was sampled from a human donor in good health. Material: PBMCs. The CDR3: CASTHQGTEETQYF. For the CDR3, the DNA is TGTGCCAGCACCCACCAGGGGACAGAAGAGACCCAGTACTTC.